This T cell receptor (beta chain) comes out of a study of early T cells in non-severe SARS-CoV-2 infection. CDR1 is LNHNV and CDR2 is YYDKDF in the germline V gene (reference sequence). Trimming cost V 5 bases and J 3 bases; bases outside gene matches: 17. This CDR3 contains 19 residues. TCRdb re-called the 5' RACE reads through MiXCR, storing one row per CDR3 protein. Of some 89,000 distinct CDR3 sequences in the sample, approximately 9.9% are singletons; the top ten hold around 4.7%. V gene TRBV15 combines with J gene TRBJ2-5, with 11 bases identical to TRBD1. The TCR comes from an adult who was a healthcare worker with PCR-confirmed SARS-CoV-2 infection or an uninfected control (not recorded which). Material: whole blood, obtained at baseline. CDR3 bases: TGTGCCACCAGCCTAGTTTCTTTCCGCGGGACAGGGGGGGAAGAGACCCAGTACTTC. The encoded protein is CATSLVSFRGTGGEETQYF. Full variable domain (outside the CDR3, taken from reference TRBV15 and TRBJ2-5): DAMVIQNPRYQVTQFGKPVTLSCSQTLNHNVMYWYQQKSSQAPKLLFHYYDKDFNNEADTPDNFQSRRPNTSFCFLDIRSPGLGDTAMYLCATSLVSFRGTGGEETQYFGPGTRLLVL.